Reported below is one TCR beta chain. The CDR3 has 18 residues. In germline, CDR1 is DFQATT, CDR2 SNEGSKA (reference sequence). V trimming: 3 bases; J trimming: 4 bases; junction bases outside the gene matches: 11. The sample is drawn from a study of T-cell reconstitution after alpha-beta-depleted transplantation in children. Unique molecular identifiers were incorporated into the prepared TCRbeta library. Using its own MiXCR run on the PCR reads, TCRdb lists one record per CDR3 protein. This sample yields around 380,000 distinct CDR3 sequences, of which 11% are seen a single time; over 4.5% belongs to the top ten.

The sample here was PBMCs from the stem cell graft donor, taken from the stem cell graft. This chain uses TRBV20-1 with TRBJ2-6; 11 bases match TRBD1. The clonotype originates from a human donor who donated a stem cell graft to a child with acute myeloid leukemia. The CDR3 reads CSARAQDRGLGGANVLTF. The CDR3 DNA reads as TGCAGTGCTAGGGCCCAGGACAGGGGGCTGGGGGGGGCCAACGTCCTGACTTTC.